This T cell receptor (beta chain) is drawn from a study of blood T cell repertoires in COVID-19. Background on the study: Acute and convalescent COVID-19 samples came from the United States, Italy and Spain. T cells, B-cell-depleted T cells, or PBMCs provided the cDNA or gDNA that served as material.

As processed by the authors: Estimation of nucleated cell counts relied on the amplification of reference gene primers. TCRdb's table, derived via immunoSEQ multiplex PCR, lists solely in-frame clones and lacks some. V and J calls and clone size are as listed in that table; D and trimming were resolved from the DNA. The table records around 100,000 clones, more than 70% of them present only once. V lost 3 bases and J lost 4, with 12 bases in between. Germline CDR1 and CDR2: MNHNS and SASEGT. CDR3 size: 14 residues. The sample holds a few counts of this clone. The genes are TRBV6-1 and TRBJ1-2; TRBD1 is a possible D gene (5 bases). The source of this sequence is a human donor in a cohort sampled during active COVID-19. The sample consisted of peripheral blood. This CDR3 reads CASSDPQGTYGYTF. CDR3 sequence (DNA): TGTGCCAGCAGTGACCCTCAGGGAACCTATGGCTACACCTTC.